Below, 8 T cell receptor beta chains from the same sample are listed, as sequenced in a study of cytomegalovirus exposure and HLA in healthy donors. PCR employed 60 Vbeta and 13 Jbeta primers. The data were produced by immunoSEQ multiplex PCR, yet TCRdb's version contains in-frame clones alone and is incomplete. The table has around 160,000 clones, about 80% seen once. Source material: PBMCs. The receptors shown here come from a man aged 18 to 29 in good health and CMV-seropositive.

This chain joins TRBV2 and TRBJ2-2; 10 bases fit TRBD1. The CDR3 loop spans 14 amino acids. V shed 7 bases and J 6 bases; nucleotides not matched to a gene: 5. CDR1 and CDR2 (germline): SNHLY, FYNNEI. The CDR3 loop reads CASNPGQGPGELFF. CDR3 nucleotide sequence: TGTGCCAGCAATCCGGGACAGGGGCCCGGGGAGCTGTTTTTT.

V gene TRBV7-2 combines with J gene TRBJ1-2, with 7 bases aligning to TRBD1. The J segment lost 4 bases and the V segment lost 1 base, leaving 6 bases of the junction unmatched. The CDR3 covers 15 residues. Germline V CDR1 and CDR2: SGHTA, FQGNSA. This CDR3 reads CASSLVYRGSYGYTF. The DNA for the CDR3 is TGTGCCAGCAGCTTAGTATACAGGGGCTCCTATGGCTACACCTTC.

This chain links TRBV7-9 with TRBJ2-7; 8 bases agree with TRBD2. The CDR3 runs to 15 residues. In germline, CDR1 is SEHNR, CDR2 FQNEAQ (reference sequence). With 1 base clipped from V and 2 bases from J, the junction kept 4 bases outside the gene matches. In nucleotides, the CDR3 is TGTGCCAGCAGCTTAGAGGCGGGAGGAGCCTACGAGCAGTACTTC. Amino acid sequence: CASSLEAGGAYEQYF.

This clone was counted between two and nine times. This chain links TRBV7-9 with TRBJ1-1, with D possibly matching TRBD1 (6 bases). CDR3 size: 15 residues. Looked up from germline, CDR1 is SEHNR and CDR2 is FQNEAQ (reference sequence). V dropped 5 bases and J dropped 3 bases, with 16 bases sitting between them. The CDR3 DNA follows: TGTGCCAGCAGCCCCGATGACAGGATACACACTGAAGCTTTCTTT. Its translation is CASSPDDRIHTEAFF. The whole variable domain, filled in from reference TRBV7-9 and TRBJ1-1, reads DTGVSQNPRHKITKRGQNVTFRCDPISEHNRLYWYRQTLGQGPEFLTYFQNEAQLEKSRLLSDRFSAERPKGSFSTLEIQRTEQGDSAMYLCASSPDDRIHTEAFFGQGTRLTVV.

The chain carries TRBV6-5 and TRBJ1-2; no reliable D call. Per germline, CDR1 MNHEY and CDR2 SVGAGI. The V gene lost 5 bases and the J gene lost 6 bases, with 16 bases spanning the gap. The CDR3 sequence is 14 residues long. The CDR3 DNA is TGTGCCAGCAGTCCTAACACGGAGGCCCATGGCTACACCTTC. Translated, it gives CASSPNTEAHGYTF.

The CDR3 is CASSLAGSPSYEQYF. The CDR3 DNA sequence: TGTGCCAGCAGCTTAGCAGGGAGTCCCTCCTACGAGCAGTACTTC. The gene calls are TRBV7-2 and TRBJ2-7; tentative D call: TRBD2 (5 bases). This CDR3 region has 15 residues. The germline V gene has CDR1 SGHTA and CDR2 FQGNSA. Trimming stripped 0 bases from V and 0 bases from J, with 9 bases between. Based on the CDR3 plus reference TRBV7-2 and TRBJ2-7, the full variable domain is GAGVSQSPSNKVTEKGKDVELRCDPISGHTALYWYRQSLGQGLEFLIYFQGNSAPDKSGLPSDRFSAERTGGSVSTLTIQRTQQEDSAVYLCASSLAGSPSYEQYFGPGTRLTVT.

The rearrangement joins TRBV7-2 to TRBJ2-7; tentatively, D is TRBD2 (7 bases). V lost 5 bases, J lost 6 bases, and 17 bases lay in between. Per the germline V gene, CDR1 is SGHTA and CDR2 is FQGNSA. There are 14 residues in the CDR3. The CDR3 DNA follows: TGTGCCAGCAGCCCCTGGGGGGGGGCTCGCGAGCAGTACTTC. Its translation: CASSPWGGAREQYF.

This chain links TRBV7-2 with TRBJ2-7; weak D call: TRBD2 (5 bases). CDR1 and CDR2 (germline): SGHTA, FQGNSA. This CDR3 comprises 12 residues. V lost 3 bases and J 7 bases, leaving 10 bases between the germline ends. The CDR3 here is CASSFHREEQYF. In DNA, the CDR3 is TGTGCCAGCAGCTTCCACCGGGAAGAGCAGTACTTC.